A single sample gave rise to the 3 T cell receptor beta chains below, sequenced in a study of blood T cell repertoires in COVID-19. Assay: immunoSEQ multiplex PCR; the TCRdb copy retains only in-frame clones and omits some. Among around 700,000 clones listed, around 90% were seen once. Source material: peripheral blood. These receptor sequences come from a woman aged 18-29 years with acute or convalescent COVID-19.

The chain has TRBV30 and TRBJ1-1; D is possibly TRBD1 (5 bases). CDR3 length equals 15 residues. CDR1 and CDR2 from the germline V gene are GTSNPN and SVGIG (reference sequence). Deletions cut 2 bases from V and 0 bases from J, with 13 bases between. The DNA of the CDR3 is TGTGCCTGGAGTCTAGGACAACACATGAACACTGAAGCTTTCTTT. Its protein product is CAWSLGQHMNTEAFF.

This chain joins TRBV9 and TRBJ1-2, with D possibly TRBD1 on 5 matching bases. Germline loops: CDR1 SGDLS, CDR2 YYNGEE. Trimming took 0 bases from V and 0 from J, leaving 21 bases between them. This CDR3 is 19 amino acids long. CDR3 bases: TGTGCCAGCAGCGTAGAAGCGGTGGTTGGGGCGGGACCTAACTATGGCTACACCTTC. Protein: CASSVEAVVGAGPNYGYTF.

The chain joins TRBV5-1 to TRBJ1-1; possibly TRBD1 for D (6 bases). V lost 0 bases and J 1 base, leaving 13 bases between the germline ends. The CDR3 contains 16 residues. Germline V CDR1 and CDR2: SGHRS, YFSETQ. CDR3 nucleotides: TGCGCCAGCAGCTTGGGTGACAGGTTGCCGAACACTGAAGCTTTCTTT. Its translation is CASSLGDRLPNTEAFF.